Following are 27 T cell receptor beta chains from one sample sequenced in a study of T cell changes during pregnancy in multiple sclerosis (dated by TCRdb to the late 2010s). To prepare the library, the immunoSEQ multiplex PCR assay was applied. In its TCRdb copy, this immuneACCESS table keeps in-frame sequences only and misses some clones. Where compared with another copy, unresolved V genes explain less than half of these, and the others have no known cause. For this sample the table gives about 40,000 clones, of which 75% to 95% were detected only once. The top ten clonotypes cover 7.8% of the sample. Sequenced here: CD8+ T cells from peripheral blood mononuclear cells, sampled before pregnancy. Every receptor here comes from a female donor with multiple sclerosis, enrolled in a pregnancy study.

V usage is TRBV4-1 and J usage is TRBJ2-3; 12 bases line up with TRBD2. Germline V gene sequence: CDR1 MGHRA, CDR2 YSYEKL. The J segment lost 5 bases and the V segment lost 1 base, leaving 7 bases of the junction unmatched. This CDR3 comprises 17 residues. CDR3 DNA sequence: TGCGCCAGCAGCCAAGCGGGGACTAGCGGGCGAAGAGATACGCAGTATTTT. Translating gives CASSQAGTSGRRDTQYF.

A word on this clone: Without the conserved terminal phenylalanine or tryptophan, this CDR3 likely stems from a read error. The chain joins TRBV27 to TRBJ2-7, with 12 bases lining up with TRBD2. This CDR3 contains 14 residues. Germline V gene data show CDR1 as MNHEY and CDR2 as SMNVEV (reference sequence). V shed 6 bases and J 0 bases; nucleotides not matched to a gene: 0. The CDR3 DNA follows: TGTGCCAGCAGACTAGCGGGAGGCTCCTACGAGCAGTACCTC. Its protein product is CASRLAGGSYEQYL.

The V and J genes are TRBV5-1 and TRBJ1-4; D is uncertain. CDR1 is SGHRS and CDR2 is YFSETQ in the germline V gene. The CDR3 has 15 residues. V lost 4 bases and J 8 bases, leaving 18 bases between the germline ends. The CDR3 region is CASSLSGGALEKLFF. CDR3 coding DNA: TGCGCCAGCAGCCTCTCGGGAGGAGCCCTCGAAAAACTGTTTTTT. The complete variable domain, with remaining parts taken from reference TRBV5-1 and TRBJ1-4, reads KAGVTQTPRYLIKTRGQQVTLSCSPISGHRSVSWYQQTPGQGLQFLFEYFSETQRNKGNFPGRFSGRQFSNSRSEMNVSTLELGDSALYLCASSLSGGALEKLFFGSGTQLSVL.

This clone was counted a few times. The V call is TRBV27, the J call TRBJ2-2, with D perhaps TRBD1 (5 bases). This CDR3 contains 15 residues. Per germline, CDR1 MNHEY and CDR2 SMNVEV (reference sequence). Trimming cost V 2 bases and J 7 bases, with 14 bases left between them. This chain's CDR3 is CASSLRQGASGELFF. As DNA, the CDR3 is TGTGCCAGCAGTTTACGGCAGGGCGCAAGCGGGGAGCTGTTTTTT.

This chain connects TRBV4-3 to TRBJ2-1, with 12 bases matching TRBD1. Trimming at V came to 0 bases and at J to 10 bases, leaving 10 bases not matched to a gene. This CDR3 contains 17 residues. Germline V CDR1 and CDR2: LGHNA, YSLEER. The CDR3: CASSQDVTGQGATEQFF. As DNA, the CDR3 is TGCGCCAGCAGCCAAGATGTAACGGGACAGGGGGCGACGGAGCAGTTCTTC.

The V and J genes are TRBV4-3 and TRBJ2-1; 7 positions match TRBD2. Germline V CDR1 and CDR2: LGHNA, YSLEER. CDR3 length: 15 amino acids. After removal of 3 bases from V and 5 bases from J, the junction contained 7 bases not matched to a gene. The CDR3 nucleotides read TGCGCCAGCAGCCACCCCACTAGCGCCGACAATGAGCAGTTCTTC. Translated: CASSHPTSADNEQFF.

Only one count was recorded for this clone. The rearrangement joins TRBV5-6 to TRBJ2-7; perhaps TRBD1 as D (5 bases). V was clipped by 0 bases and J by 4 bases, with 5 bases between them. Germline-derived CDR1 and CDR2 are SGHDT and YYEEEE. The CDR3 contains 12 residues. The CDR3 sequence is CASSLDRYEQYF. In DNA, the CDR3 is TGTGCCAGCAGCTTGGACAGGTACGAGCAGTACTTC.

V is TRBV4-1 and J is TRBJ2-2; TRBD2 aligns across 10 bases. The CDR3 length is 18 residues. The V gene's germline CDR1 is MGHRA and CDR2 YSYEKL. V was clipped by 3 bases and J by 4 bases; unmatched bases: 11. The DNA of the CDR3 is TGCGCCAGCAGCCACCCAGCGGGAGGGCCCTCGGGCACCGGGGAGCTGTTTTTT. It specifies CASSHPAGGPSGTGELFF.

CDR3 amino acids: CASRGGGNYGYTF. The CDR3 nucleotides are TGTGCCAGCAGGGGAGGGGGAAACTATGGCTACACCTTC. The chain is built from TRBV27 and TRBJ1-2, with TRBD1 as a possible D gene (6 bases). From germline, CDR1 is MNHEY and CDR2 SMNVEV (reference sequence). This CDR3 has 13 residues. Trimming left V 6 bases short and J 2 bases short, with 10 bases between.

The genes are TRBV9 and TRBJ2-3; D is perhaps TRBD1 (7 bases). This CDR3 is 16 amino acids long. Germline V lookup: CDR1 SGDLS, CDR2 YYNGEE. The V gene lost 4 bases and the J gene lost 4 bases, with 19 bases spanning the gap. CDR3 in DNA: TGTGCCAGCAGCACCCGCGGGGACAGTCCCCCAGATACGCAGTATTTT. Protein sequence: CASSTRGDSPPDTQYF.

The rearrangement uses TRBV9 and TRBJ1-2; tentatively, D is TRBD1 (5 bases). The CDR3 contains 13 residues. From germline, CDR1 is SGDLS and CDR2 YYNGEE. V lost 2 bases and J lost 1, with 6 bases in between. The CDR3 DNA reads TGTGCCAGCAGCGTGCAGGGTAACTATGGCTACACCTTC. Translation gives CASSVQGNYGYTF.

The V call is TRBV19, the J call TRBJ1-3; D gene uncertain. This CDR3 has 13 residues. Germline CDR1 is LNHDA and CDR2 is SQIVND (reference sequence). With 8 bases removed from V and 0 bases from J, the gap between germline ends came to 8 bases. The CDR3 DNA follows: TGTGCCAGTGCGGGGTCCTCTGGAAACACCATATATTTT. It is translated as CASAGSSGNTIYF.

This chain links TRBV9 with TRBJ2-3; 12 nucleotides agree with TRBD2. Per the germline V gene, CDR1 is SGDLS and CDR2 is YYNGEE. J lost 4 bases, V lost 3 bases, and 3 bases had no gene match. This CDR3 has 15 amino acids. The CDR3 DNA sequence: TGTGCCAGCAGCGCTAGCGGGAGGGGTGCAGATACGCAGTATTTT. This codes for CASSASGRGADTQYF.

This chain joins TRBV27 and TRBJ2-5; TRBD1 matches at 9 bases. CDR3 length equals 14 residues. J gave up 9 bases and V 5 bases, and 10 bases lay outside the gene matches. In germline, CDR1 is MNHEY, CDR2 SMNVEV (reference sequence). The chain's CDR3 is CASSPIRDREAQYF. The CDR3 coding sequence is TGTGCCAGCAGTCCGATACGGGACAGGGAGGCCCAGTACTTC.

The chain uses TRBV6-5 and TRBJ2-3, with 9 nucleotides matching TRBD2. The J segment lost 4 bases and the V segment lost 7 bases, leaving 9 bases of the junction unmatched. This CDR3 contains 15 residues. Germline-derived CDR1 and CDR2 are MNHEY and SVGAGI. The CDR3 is CASILLAGSADTQYF. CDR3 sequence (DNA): TGTGCCAGCATTCTTCTAGCGGGAAGTGCAGATACGCAGTATTTT.

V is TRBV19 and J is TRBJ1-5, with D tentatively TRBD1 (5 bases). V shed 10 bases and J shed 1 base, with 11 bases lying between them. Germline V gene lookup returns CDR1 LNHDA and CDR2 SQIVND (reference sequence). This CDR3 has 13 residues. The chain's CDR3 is CATRQISNQPQHF. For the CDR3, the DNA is TGTGCCACCAGACAGATAAGCAATCAGCCCCAGCATTTT.

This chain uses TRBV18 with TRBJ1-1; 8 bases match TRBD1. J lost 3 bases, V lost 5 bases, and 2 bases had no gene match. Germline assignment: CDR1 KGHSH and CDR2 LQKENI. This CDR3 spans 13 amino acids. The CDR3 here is CASSSDRDTEAFF. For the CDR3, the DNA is TGTGCCAGCTCATCGGACAGGGACACTGAAGCTTTCTTT.

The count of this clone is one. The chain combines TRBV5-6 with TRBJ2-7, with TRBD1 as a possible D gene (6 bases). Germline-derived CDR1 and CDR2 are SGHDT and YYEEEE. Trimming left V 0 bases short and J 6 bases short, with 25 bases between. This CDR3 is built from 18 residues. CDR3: CASSLGQASWSRVGEQYF. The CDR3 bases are TGTGCCAGCAGCTTGGGACAGGCCTCTTGGTCTCGAGTCGGCGAGCAGTACTTC.

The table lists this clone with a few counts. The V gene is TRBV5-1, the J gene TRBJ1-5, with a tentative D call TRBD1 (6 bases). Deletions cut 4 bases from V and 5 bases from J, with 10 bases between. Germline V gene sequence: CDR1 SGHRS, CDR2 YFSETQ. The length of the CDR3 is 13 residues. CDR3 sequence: CASSPAGDQPQHF. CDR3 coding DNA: TGCGCCAGCAGCCCCGCAGGGGATCAGCCCCAGCATTTT.

CDR3 sequence reads: CASSSFGGGEKRNTEAFF. The CDR3 bases are TGCGCCAGCAGCTCCTTTGGAGGGGGCGAAAAAAGGAACACTGAAGCTTTCTTT. The chain recombines TRBV5-1 with TRBJ1-1; 7 positions match TRBD1. The CDR3 is 18 amino acids. Germline CDR1 SGHRS, CDR2 YFSETQ. The trim removed 3 bases at V and 1 base at J, leaving 15 bases unmatched.

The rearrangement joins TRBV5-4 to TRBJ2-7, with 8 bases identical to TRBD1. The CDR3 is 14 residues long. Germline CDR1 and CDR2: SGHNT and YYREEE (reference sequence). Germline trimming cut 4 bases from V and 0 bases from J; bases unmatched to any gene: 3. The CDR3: CASSPGTGSYEQYF. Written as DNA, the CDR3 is TGTGCCAGCAGCCCCGGGACAGGCTCCTACGAGCAGTACTTC.

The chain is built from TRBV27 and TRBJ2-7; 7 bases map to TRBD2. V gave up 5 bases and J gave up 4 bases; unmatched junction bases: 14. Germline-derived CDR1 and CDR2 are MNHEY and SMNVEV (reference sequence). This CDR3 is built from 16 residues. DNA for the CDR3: TGTGCCAGCAGTCAGGTGGGGAGCGGGGTATCTTACGAGCAGTACTTC. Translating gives CASSQVGSGVSYEQYF.

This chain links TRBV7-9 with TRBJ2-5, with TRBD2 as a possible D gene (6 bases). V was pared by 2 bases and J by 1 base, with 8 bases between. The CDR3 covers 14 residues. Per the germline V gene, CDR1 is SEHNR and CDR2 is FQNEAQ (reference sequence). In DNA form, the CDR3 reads TGTGCCAGCAGCTTATTGGGGGGCCAAGAGACCCAGTACTTC. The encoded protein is CASSLLGGQETQYF.

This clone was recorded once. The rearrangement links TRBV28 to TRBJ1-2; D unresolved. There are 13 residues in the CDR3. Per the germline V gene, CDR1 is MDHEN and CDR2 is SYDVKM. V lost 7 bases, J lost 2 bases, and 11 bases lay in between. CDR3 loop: CASTPDGNYGYTF. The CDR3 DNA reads TGTGCCAGCACTCCAGACGGGAACTATGGCTACACCTTC.

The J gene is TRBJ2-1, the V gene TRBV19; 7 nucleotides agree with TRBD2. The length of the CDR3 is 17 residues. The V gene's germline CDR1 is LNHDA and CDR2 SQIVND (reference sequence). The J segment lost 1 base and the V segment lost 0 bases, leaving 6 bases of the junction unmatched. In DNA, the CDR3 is TGTGCCAGTAGTATAGATGGGGGGAGGGTGTCCTACAATGAGCAGTTCTTC. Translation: CASSIDGGRVSYNEQFF.

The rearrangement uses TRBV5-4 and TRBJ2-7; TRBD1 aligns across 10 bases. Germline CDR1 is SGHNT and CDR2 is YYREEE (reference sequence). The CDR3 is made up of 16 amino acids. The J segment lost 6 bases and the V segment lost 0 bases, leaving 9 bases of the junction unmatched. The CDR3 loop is CASSLVLTGGQGEQYF. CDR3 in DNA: TGTGCCAGCAGCTTGGTATTGACAGGGGGCCAGGGCGAGCAGTACTTC.

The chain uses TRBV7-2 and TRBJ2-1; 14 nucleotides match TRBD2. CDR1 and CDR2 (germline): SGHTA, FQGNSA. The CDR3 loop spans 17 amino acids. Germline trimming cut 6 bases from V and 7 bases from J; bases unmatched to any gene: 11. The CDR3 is CASRYRLAGGPGNEQFF. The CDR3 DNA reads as TGTGCCAGCAGGTATCGACTAGCGGGAGGGCCGGGAAATGAGCAGTTCTTC.